These T cell receptor beta chains were read from a single sample in a study of cytomegalovirus exposure and HLA in healthy donors. The assay was immunoSEQ multiplex PCR, and TCRdb's table has in-frame clones only and misses some. The table includes more than 130,000 clones, 60% to 85% detected once. The specimen was PBMCs. The receptor source for this set is a male donor in good health and CMV-seronegative. CDR3s include the opening cysteine and the closing phenylalanine or tryptophan. A D gene is named only where the DNA matches it firmly. For some rows the clone size is stated as once, few or many, or as a class when expanded; others skip it.

>.|TRBV9|TRBJ2-7|TRBD2
TGTGCCAGCAGCAAACGGATAGCGGGAGGGCCTCTGAACGAGCAGTACTTC
CASSKRIAGGPLNEQYF
>.|TRBV4-1|TRBJ2-5|TRBD2
TGCGCCAGCAGCCAAGTTGCGGGAGGCCTGGAGACCCAGTACTTC
CASSQVAGGLETQYF
>.|TRBV4-3|TRBJ2-1|TRBD2
TGCGCCAGCAGCCAAGAGGTAGCGGGGGGTGGGAATGAGCAGTTCTTC
CASSQEVAGGGNEQFF
>.|TRBV18|TRBJ2-1|.
TGTGCCAGCTCACCATCTAGGAGACAGGCCGGGGATGAGCAGTTCTTC
CASSPSRRQAGDEQFF
>.|TRBV2|TRBJ2-1|.
TGTGCCAGCAGTGAAATTACAGGATTAGACAATGAGCAGTTCTTC
CASSEITGLDNEQFF
>few|TRBV29-1|TRBJ1-1|TRBD1
TGCAGCGTAGGGACAGGGGGCGCAGGTACGGAGCGAGCTTTCTTT
CSVGTGGAGTERAFF
>.|TRBV13|TRBJ2-1|.
TGTGCCAGCAGCACAGCAGACGGGGGTCCCAATGAGCAGTTCTTC
CASSTADGGPNEQFF
>.|TRBV30|TRBJ2-3|TRBD2
TGTGCCTGGGAGAACGCGGGAGCGGGAGATACGCAGTATTTT
CAWENAGAGDTQYF
>.|TRBV7-2|TRBJ2-1|TRBD1
TGTGCCAGCAGCTTAGCGCTAACGGGACAGGGCTACAATGAGCAGTTCTTC
CASSLALTGQGYNEQFF
>.|TRBV19|TRBJ2-1|TRBD2
TGTGCCAGTAGTCAGCTAGCGGGGGGGCTAGCTGAGCAGTTCTTC
CASSQLAGGLAEQFF
>.|TRBV5-1|TRBJ2-5|.
TGCGCCAGCAGCTCGACAGAACCGATGGCCCAGTACTTC
CASSSTEPMAQYF
>.|TRBV5-1|TRBJ1-1|TRBD1
TGCGCCAGCAGCCCAAAAACGACAGGGGGCACTGAAGCTTTCTTT
CASSPKTTGGTEAFF
>.|TRBV27|TRBJ2-3|TRBD1
TGTGCCAGCAGTTCCCGTGGACAGGCGAACACAGATACGCAGTATTTT
CASSSRGQANTDTQYF
>.|TRBV5-8|TRBJ2-3|TRBD1
TGTGCCAGCAGCCTGGGACAGGCACCCAGCACAGATACGCAGTATTTT
CASSLGQAPSTDTQYF
>few|TRBV7-2|TRBJ1-6|.
TGTGCCAGCAGCTTAAAGATGGCAGGGCGGGATTCACCCCTTCACTTT
CASSLKMAGRDSPLHF
>once|TRBV7-2|TRBJ2-3|TRBD2
TGTGCCAGCAGCAGGAAGACTAGCGGGGGCACAGATACGCAGTATTTT
CASSRKTSGGTDTQYF
>.|TRBV10-1|TRBJ2-1|TRBD2
TGCGCCAGCAGTCCCCGGACTAGCGGGGGGCGAAATGAGCAGTTCTTC
CASSPRTSGGRNEQFF
>once|TRBV7-3|TRBJ1-2|.
TGTGCCAGCAGCTTAGTAGCGGGAGGGAACGGCTACACCTTC
CASSLVAGGNGYTF
>.|TRBV30|TRBJ1-2|TRBD1
TGTGCCTGGAGGCCCCAGGGGGCTGGTGGCTACACCTTC
CAWRPQGAGGYTF
>.|TRBV12-5|TRBJ1-1|.
TGTGCTAGTGGTTGGGAACCGACGAGGGTGAACACTGAAGCTTTCTTT
CASGWEPTRVNTEAFF
>.|TRBV6-1|TRBJ1-2|.
TGTGCCAGCAGTGAAGTACTGACAGTGCGCTATGGCTACACCTTC
CASSEVLTVRYGYTF
>few|TRBV4-2|TRBJ2-1|TRBD2
TGTGCCAGCAGCCAAGGGGGACTAGGTGACTACAATGAGCAGTTCTTC
CASSQGGLGDYNEQFF